The rows below give T cell receptor beta chains drawn from one sample of a study of OX40 agonist ivuxolimab in advanced cancers. The repertoire was sequenced with immunoSEQ multiplex PCR; TCRdb's copy has only in-frame clones and lacks some. The table has 75,000 to 90,000 clones, around nine tenths seen once. Sample: CD4+ or CD8+ T cells sorted from blood, taken in a trial of the OX40 agonist ivuxolimab. These receptors came from an adult with an advanced solid tumor such as melanoma, head and neck, liver or kidney cancer. Each CDR3 is given with its conserved first and last residue. D genes are given only for firm matches. Clone size is stated in some rows and not others, as once, few, many or a class when expanded.

d_call j_call v_call clone_size cdr3_nt cdr3_aa
- TRBJ1-1 TRBV29-1 - TGCAGCGTTGGGAACCAAGCAGGAACTCCTAACACTGAAGCTTTCTTT CSVGNQAGTPNTEAFF
- TRBJ2-3 TRBV10-2 - TGCGCCAGCAGCGCCCCCGGCCGCGCAGATACGCAGTATTTT CASSAPGRADTQYF
- TRBJ2-2 TRBV7-7 - TGTGCTAGCAGCTTAGGGAAAAACAGGGATCACACCGGGGAGCTGTTTTTT CASSLGKNRDHTGELFF
TRBD1 TRBJ2-7 TRBV28 - TGTGCCAGCAGTTTATCTCAGGGGACAGGACAGGATTACGAGCAGTACTTC CASSLSQGTGQDYEQYF
TRBD1 TRBJ2-6 TRBV5-1 once TGCGCCAGCAGCCCGAGGACAGGGGCCTCTGGGGCCAACGTCCTGACTTTC CASSPRTGASGANVLTF
TRBD2 TRBJ2-1 TRBV5-1 - TGCGCCAGCAGCTTGGGGCCGGGGGGAAATGAGCAGTTCTTC CASSLGPGGNEQFF
- TRBJ1-1 TRBV18 - TGTGCCAGCTCACCTGGGGGGCGCACTGAAGCTTTCTTT CASSPGGRTEAFF
- TRBJ1-1 TRBV11-2 once TGTGCCAGCAGCTCCGCTACAGGGAGAGGGGGGACTGAAGCTTTCTTT CASSSATGRGGTEAFF
- TRBJ2-7 TRBV6-5 - TGTGCCAGCAGTTACTCTGGACGCAGCTACGAGCAGTACTTC CASSYSGRSYEQYF
- TRBJ1-1 TRBV7-2 few TGTGCCAGCAGCCCCAGGAGGGACGGTAGAGCTTTCTTT CASSPRRDGRAFF
TRBD1 TRBJ1-1 TRBV7-9 - TGTGCCAGCAGCTGGTCAGGGGGGAACACTGAAGCTTTCTTT CASSWSGGNTEAFF
- TRBJ1-6 TRBV5-1 - TGCGCCAGCGGGCTCGCGGTTGGGTCACCCCTCCACTTT CASGLAVGSPLHF
TRBD2 TRBJ2-2 TRBV19 once TGTGCCAGTAGCAAGACCGGGACTAGTAGGGGGGAGCTGTTTTTT CASSKTGTSRGELFF
TRBD1 TRBJ1-1 TRBV7-9 - TGTGCCAGCGGATGGTGGACAGGGGGTCTCGTGACTGAAGCTTTCTTT CASGWWTGGLVTEAFF
- TRBJ1-5 TRBV19 - TGTGCCAGTAGACAGATTAGCAATCAGCCCCAGCATTTT CASRQISNQPQHF
- TRBJ2-1 TRBV4-2 once TGTGCCAGCAGCCAAGATTCCGGGGGCCTTGGCAATGAGCAGTTCTTC CASSQDSGGLGNEQFF
- TRBJ2-7 TRBV5-1 - TGCGCCAGCAGCTTGGAACATCCAGCCTACGAGCAGTACTTC CASSLEHPAYEQYF
- TRBJ1-6 TRBV2 - TGTGCCAGCAGCCCAGCGGGAGGCTCCTATAATTCACCCCTCCACTTT CASSPAGGSYNSPLHF
- TRBJ2-7 TRBV5-1 - TGCGCCAGCAGCCCTGGCCCCGGGACCCACTACGAGCAGTACTTC CASSPGPGTHYEQYF
- TRBJ2-1 TRBV6-1 - TGTGCCAGCAGCGCTGGGGGGGGGCGCAACGGGCAGTTCTTC CASSAGGGRNGQFF
TRBD1 TRBJ1-2 TRBV5-1 once TGCGCCAGCAGCTCCGGGACAGGCTCTTCCAGGGGGTACACCTTC CASSSGTGSSRGYTF
- TRBJ1-5 TRBV11-2 - TGTGCCAGCAGCTCCCTATCAGCGGAGCCCCAGCATTTT CASSSLSAEPQHF